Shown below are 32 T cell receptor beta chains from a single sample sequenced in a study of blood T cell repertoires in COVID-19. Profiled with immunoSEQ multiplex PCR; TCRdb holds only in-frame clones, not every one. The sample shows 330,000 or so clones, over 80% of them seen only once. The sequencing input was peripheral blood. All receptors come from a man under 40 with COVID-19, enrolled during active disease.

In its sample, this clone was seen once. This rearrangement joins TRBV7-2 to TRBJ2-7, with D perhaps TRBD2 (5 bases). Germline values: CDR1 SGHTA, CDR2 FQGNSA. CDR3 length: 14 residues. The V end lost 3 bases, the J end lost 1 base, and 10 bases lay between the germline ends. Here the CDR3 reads CASSLSGLSYEQYF. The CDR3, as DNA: TGTGCCAGCAGCTTGAGCGGCCTATCCTACGAGCAGTACTTC.

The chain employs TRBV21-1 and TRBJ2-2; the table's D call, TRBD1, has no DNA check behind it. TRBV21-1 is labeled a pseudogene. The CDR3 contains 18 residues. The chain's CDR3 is CASSTPRPGQGNTGELFF. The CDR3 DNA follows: TGTGCCAGCAGCACTCCTCGACCGGGACAGGGGAACACCGGGGAGCTGTTTTTT.

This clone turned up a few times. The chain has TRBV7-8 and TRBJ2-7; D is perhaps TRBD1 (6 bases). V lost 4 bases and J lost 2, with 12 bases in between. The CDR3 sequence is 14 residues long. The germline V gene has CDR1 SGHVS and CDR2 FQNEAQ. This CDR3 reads CASSSRTAPYEQYF. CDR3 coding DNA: TGTGCCAGCAGCTCCCGGACAGCCCCCTACGAGCAGTACTTC. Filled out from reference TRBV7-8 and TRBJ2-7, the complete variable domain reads GAGVSQSPRYKVAKRGQDVALRCDPISGHVSLFWYQQALGQGPEFLTYFQNEAQLDKSGLPSDRFFAERPEGSVSTLKIQRTQQEDSAVYLCASSSRTAPYEQYFGPGTRLTVT.

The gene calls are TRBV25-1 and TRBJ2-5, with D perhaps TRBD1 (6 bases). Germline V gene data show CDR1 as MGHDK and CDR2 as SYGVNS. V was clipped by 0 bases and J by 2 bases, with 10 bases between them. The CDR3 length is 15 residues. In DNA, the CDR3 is TGTGCCAGCAGTGAATATGGGGGCGGGCAAGAGACCCAGTACTTC. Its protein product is CASSEYGGGQETQYF.

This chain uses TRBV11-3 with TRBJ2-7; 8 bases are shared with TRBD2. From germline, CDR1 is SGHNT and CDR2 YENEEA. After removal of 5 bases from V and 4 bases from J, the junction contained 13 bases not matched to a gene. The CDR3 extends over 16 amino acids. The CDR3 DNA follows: TGTGCCAGCAGCCCCGGGGGGGGGAGGTCCGTTTACGAGCAGTACTTC. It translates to CASSPGGGRSVYEQYF.

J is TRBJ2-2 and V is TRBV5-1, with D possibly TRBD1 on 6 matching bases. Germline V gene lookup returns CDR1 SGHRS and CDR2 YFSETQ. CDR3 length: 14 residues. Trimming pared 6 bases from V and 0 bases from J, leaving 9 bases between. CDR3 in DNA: TGCGCCAGCAATGGACAGCCGAACACCGGGGAGCTGTTTTTT. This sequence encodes CASNGQPNTGELFF.

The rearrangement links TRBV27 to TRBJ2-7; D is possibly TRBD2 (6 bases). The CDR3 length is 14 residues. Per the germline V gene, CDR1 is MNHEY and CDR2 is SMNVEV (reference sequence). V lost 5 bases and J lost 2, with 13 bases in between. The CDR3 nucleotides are TGTGCCAGCAGTCCGGGACTTCAGGCCTACGAGCAGTACTTC. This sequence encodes CASSPGLQAYEQYF.

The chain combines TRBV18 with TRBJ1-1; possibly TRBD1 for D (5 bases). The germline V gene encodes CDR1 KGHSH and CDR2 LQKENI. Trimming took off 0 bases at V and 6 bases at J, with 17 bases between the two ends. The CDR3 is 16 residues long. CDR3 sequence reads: CASSPPRGGESSEAFF. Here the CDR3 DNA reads TGTGCCAGCTCACCACCACGGGGGGGGGAGAGTTCTGAAGCTTTCTTT.

This chain's CDR3 is CASSSTGYGSYEQYF. DNA for the CDR3: TGTGCCAGCAGCTCGACAGGGTATGGATCCTACGAGCAGTACTTC. The chain recombines TRBV5-6 with TRBJ2-7; TRBD1 aligns across 7 bases. Germline CDR1 is SGHDT and CDR2 is YYEEEE. With V trimmed by 3 bases and J by 1 base, 7 bases remained unmatched. The CDR3 is 15 residues long.

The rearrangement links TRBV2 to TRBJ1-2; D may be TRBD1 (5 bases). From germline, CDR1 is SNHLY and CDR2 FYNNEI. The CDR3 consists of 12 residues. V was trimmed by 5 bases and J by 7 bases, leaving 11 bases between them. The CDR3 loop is CASSLAGTGYTF. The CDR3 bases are TGTGCCAGCAGTTTGGCGGGGACTGGCTACACCTTC.

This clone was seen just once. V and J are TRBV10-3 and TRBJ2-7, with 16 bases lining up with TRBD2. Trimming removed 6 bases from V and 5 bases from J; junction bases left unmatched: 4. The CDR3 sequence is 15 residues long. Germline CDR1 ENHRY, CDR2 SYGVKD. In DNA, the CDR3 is TGTGCCATCAGAGCCGGGACTAGCGGGGGGGACGAGCAGTACTTC. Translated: CAIRAGTSGGDEQYF.

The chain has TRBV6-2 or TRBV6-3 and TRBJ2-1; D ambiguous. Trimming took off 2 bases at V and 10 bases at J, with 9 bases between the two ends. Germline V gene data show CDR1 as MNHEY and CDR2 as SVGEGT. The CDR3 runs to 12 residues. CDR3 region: CASSYVLAEQFF. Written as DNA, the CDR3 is TGTGCCAGCAGTTACGTATTAGCCGAGCAGTTCTTC.

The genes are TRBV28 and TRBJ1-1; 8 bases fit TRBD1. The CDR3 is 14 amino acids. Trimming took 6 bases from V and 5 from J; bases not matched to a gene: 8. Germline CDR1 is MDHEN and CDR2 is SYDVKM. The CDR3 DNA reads TGTGCCAGCAGGGGGGACAGGCGAGGAACTGAAGCTTTCTTT. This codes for CASRGDRRGTEAFF.

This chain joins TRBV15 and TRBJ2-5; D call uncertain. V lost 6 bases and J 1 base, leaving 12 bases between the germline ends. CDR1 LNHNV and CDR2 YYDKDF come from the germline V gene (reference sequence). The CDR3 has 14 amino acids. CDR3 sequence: CATRVPGIQETQYF. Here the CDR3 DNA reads TGTGCCACCAGAGTCCCGGGTATCCAAGAGACCCAGTACTTC.

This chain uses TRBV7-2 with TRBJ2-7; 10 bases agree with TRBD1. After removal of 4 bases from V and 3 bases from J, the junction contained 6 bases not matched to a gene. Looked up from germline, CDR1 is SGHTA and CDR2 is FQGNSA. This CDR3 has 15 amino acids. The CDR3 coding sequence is TGTGCCAGCAGCTGGCCGGACAGGGGGAGCTACGAGCAGTACTTC. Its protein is CASSWPDRGSYEQYF.

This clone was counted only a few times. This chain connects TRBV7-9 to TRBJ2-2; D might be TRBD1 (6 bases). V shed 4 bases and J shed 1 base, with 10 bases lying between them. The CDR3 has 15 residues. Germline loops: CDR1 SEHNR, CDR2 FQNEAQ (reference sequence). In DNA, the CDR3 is TGTGCCAGCAGCTCCAGGACAGAGAACACCGGGGAGCTGTTTTTT. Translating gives CASSSRTENTGELFF.

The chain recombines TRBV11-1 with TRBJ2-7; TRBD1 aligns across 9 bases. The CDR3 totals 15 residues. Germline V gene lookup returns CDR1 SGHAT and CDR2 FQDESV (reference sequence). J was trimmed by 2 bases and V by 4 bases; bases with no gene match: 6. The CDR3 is CASSYSGTGTYEQYF. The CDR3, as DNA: TGTGCCAGCAGCTACTCCGGGACAGGGACCTACGAGCAGTACTTC.

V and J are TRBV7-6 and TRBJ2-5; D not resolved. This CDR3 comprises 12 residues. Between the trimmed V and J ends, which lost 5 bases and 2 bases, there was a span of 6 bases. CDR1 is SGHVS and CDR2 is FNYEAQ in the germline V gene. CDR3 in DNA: TGTGCCAGCAGCCAAGCTCAAGAGACCCAGTACTTC. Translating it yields CASSQAQETQYF.

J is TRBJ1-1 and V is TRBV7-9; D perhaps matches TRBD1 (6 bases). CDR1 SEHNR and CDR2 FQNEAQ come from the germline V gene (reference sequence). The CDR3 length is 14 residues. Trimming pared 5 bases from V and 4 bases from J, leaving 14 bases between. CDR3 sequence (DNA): TGTGCCAGCAGCCCCAGGACAGACGGCACTGAAGCTTTCTTT. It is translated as CASSPRTDGTEAFF.

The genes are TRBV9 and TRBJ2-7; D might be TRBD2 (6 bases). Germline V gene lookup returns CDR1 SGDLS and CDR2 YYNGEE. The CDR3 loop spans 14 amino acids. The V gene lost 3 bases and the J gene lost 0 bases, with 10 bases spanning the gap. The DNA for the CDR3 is TGTGCCAGCAGCGGAGGGACTCCCTCCTACGAGCAGTACTTC. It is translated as CASSGGTPSYEQYF.

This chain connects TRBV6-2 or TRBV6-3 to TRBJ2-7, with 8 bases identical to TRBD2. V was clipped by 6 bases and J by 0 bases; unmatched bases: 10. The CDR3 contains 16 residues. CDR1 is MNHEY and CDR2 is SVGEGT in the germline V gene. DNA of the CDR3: TGTGCCAGCAGCTCTCGACTAGCGTTCTTCTCCTACGAGCAGTACTTC. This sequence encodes CASSSRLAFFSYEQYF.

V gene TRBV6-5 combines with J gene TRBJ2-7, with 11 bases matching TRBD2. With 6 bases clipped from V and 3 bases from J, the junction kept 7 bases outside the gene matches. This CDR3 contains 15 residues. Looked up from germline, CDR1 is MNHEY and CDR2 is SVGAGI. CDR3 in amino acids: CASSVAGGPLYEQYF. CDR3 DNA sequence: TGTGCCAGCAGCGTAGCGGGAGGGCCGCTCTACGAGCAGTACTTC.

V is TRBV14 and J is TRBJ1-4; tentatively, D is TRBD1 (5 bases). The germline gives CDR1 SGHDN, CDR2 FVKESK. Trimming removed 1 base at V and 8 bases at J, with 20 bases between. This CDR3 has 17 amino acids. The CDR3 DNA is TGTGCCAGCAGCCAAGGCACCTTGCAGGGTCTCGGAGAAAAACTGTTTTTT. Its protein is CASSQGTLQGLGEKLFF.

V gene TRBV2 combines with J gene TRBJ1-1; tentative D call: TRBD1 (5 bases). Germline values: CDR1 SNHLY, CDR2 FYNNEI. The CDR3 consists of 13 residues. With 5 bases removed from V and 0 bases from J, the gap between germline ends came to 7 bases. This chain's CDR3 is CASSSQVNTEAFF. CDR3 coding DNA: TGTGCCAGCAGTTCACAGGTGAACACTGAAGCTTTCTTT.

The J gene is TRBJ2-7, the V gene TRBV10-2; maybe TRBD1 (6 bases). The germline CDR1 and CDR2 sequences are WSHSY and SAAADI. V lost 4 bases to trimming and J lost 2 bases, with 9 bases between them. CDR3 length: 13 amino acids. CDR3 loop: CASSAKGAYEQYF. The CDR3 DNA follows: TGCGCCAGCAGTGCGAAGGGGGCCTACGAGCAGTACTTC.

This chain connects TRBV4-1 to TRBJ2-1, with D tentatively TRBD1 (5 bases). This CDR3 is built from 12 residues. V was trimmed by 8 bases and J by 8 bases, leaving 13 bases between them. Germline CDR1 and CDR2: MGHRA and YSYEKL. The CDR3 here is CASSGWGDEQFF. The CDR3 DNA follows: TGCGCCAGCTCTGGGTGGGGCGATGAGCAGTTCTTC.

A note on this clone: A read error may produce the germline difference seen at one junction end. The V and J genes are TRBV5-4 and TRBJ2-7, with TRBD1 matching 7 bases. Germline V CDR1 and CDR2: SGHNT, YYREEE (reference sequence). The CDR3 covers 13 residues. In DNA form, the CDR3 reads TGTGCCAGCAGCCCTGTTGTCGACAGGGATCCGGACTTC. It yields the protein CASSPVVDRDPDF.

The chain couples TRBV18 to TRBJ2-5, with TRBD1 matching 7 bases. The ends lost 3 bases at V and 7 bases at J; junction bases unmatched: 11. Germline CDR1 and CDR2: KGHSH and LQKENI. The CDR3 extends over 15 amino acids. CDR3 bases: TGTGCCAGCTCACCTCCTTGGGACAGTTCGGGGACCCAGTACTTC. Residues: CASSPPWDSSGTQYF.

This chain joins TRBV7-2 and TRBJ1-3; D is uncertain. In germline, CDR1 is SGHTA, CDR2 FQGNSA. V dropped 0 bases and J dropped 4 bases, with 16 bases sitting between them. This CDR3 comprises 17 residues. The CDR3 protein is CASSLALEGVRGNTIYF. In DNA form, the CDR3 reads TGTGCCAGCAGCTTAGCGCTGGAGGGTGTGCGAGGAAACACCATATATTTT.

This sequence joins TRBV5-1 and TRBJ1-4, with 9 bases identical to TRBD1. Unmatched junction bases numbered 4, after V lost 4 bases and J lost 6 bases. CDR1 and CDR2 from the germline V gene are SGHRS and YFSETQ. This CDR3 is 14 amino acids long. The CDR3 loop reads CASSETGGYEKLFF. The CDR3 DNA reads TGCGCCAGCAGCGAAACAGGGGGCTATGAAAAACTGTTTTTT. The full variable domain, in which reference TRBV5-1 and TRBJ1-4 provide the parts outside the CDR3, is KAGVTQTPRYLIKTRGQQVTLSCSPISGHRSVSWYQQTPGQGLQFLFEYFSETQRNKGNFPGRFSGRQFSNSRSEMNVSTLELGDSALYLCASSETGGYEKLFFGSGTQLSVL.

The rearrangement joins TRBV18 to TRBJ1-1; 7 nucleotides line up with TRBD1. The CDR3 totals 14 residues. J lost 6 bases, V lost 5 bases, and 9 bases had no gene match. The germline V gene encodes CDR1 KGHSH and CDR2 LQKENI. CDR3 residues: CASSFTGVDAEAFF. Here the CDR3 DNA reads TGTGCCAGCTCATTTACAGGGGTGGACGCTGAAGCTTTCTTT.

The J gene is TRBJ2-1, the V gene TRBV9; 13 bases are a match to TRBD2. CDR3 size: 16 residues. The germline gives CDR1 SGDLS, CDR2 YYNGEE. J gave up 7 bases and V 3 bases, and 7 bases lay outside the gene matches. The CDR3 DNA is TGTGCCAGCAGCGCCGCCGGGACTAGCGGGATGAATGAGCAGTTCTTC. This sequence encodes CASSAAGTSGMNEQFF.